This TCR beta chain was obtained from a study of identical twins. There are a few counts of this clonotype. No antigen is known for it. Study-wide results and caveats: Within monozygotic twins, out-of-frame TCR alpha sharing was underestimated by the models. High-abundance cord blood beta clonotypes had fewer insertions; memory repertoires showed none.

TCRdb used MiXCR to reprocess the 5' RACE reads, holding one entry per CDR3 protein. The table lists a few hundred thousand distinct CDR3 sequences, about 9% of them singletons, with roughly 3% in the top ten. This same sample was also taken into another study, of yellow fever vaccine responses in identical twins.

The TCR was taken from a young woman in good health. The sample comprised CD8+ T cells sorted from blood.

In DNA form, the CDR3 reads TGTGCCAGCAGCCAGCCCGGAGGTCGCTGGGAGCTGTTTTTT. Its translation is CASSQPGGRWELFF. V and J are TRBV4-2 and TRBJ2-2; D possibly corresponds to TRBD2 (5 bases). Trimming pared 3 bases from V and 9 bases from J, leaving 14 bases between. The CDR3 totals 14 residues. Germline-derived CDR1 and CDR2 are LGHNA and YNFKEQ.